A selection of T cell receptor beta chains follows, all from one sample in a study of T-cell reconstitution after alpha-beta-depleted transplantation in children. One entry per CDR3 protein results from TCRdb running MiXCR on the PCR reads. The sample records hundreds of thousands of distinct CDR3 sequences, over 9.5% being singletons. This material consisted of PBMCs, taken before TCRalphabeta/CD19-depleted stem cell transplant. Receptor source: a child aged 2 to 9 with inherited bone marrow failure, due to receive a stem cell transplant. Each CDR3 is given with its conserved first and last residue. Fields, in order: clone size, D gene, V gene, J gene, CDR3 DNA, CDR3 protein. A D gene is named only where the DNA matches it firmly. The size of a clone is reported for some rows only, either as once, few or many, or as a class for expanded clones.

clone size: many
D gene: .
V gene: TRBV20-1
J gene: TRBJ1-1
CDR3 DNA: TGCAGAACGCGGTTCTTGGAGAACACTGAAGCTTTCTTT
CDR3 protein: CRTRFLENTEAFF

clone size: many
D gene: TRBD2
V gene: TRBV11-2
J gene: TRBJ2-1
CDR3 DNA: TGTGCCAGCAGCCGGGGGAGGGGAAGGGTCAATGAGCAGTTCTTC
CDR3 protein: CASSRGRGRVNEQFF

clone size: few
D gene: .
V gene: TRBV19
J gene: TRBJ2-3
CDR3 DNA: TGTGCCAGTAGTATATCTCGGACAGTCACGCAGTATTTT
CDR3 protein: CASSISRTVTQYF

clone size: many
D gene: .
V gene: TRBV11-2
J gene: TRBJ2-3
CDR3 DNA: TGTGCCAGCAGGCCTGACGGCACAGATACGCAGTATTTT
CDR3 protein: CASRPDGTDTQYF

clone size: .
D gene: .
V gene: TRBV7-6
J gene: TRBJ2-1
CDR3 DNA: TGTGCCAGCAGCCAGGGAGGTCCCTCCTACAATGAGCAGTTCTTC
CDR3 protein: CASSQGGPSYNEQFF

clone size: many
D gene: .
V gene: TRBV21-1
J gene: TRBJ2-6
CDR3 DNA: TGTGCCAGCAGCAAAGCAGGGGCCGAGGTCTCTGGGGCCAACGTCCTGACTTTC
CDR3 protein: CASSKAGAEVSGANVLTF

clone size: many
D gene: TRBD2
V gene: TRBV6-2/TRBV6-3
J gene: TRBJ2-2
CDR3 DNA: TGTGCCAGCAGTTACTCCCTAGCGGGCCCGAACACCGGGGAGCTGTTTTTT
CDR3 protein: CASSYSLAGPNTGELFF

clone size: .
D gene: .
V gene: TRBV27
J gene: TRBJ2-3
CDR3 DNA: TGTGCCAGCAGTTTATCGGGGTGGAATACGCAGTATTTT
CDR3 protein: CASSLSGWNTQYF

clone size: .
D gene: TRBD2
V gene: TRBV19
J gene: TRBJ2-7
CDR3 DNA: TGTGCCAGTGTATCGACAGCCGGGACTAGCCCCTACGAGCAGTACTTC
CDR3 protein: CASVSTAGTSPYEQYF

clone size: many
D gene: TRBD2
V gene: TRBV27
J gene: TRBJ2-3
CDR3 DNA: TGTGCCAGCAGTCCGCCAGGGACTAGCGGTTACACAGATACGCAGTATTTT
CDR3 protein: CASSPPGTSGYTDTQYF

clone size: many
D gene: .
V gene: TRBV13
J gene: TRBJ2-7
CDR3 DNA: TGTGCCAGCAGCCCTCGGGACCGGAGAGAGCAGTACTTC
CDR3 protein: CASSPRDRREQYF

clone size: .
D gene: TRBD2
V gene: TRBV6-1
J gene: TRBJ2-2
CDR3 DNA: TGTGCCAGCAGTGGACTAGCGGGAGGTCCCGGGCAGCTGTTTTTT
CDR3 protein: CASSGLAGGPGQLFF

clone size: many
D gene: TRBD1
V gene: TRBV7-9
J gene: TRBJ1-2
CDR3 DNA: TGTGCCAGCAGCCCCATCCCCACAGGGGGCTATGGCTACACCTTC
CDR3 protein: CASSPIPTGGYGYTF

clone size: many
D gene: TRBD2
V gene: TRBV6-2/TRBV6-3
J gene: TRBJ2-1
CDR3 DNA: TGTGCCAGCGCATTCCTAGCGGGAGGTATGAATGAGCAGTTCTTC
CDR3 protein: CASAFLAGGMNEQFF

clone size: many
D gene: .
V gene: TRBV2
J gene: TRBJ2-6
CDR3 DNA: TGTGCCAGCTCGTTGCAAGGCGGGGCCAACGTCCTGACTTTC
CDR3 protein: CASSLQGGANVLTF

clone size: many
D gene: .
V gene: TRBV29-1
J gene: TRBJ1-2
CDR3 DNA: TGCAGCGTTGTTAGGACACCCATTCTGGGCTACACCTTC
CDR3 protein: CSVVRTPILGYTF

clone size: many
D gene: TRBD2
V gene: TRBV4-1
J gene: TRBJ2-7
CDR3 DNA: TGCGCCAGCAGCGTTCTAGCGGGAGCCCCCTACGAGCAGTACTTC
CDR3 protein: CASSVLAGAPYEQYF

clone size: many
D gene: .
V gene: TRBV29-1
J gene: TRBJ2-3
CDR3 DNA: TGCACCACCGGGGATACGCAGTATTTT
CDR3 protein: CTTGDTQYF

clone size: .
D gene: .
V gene: TRBV6-5
J gene: TRBJ1-2
CDR3 DNA: TGTGCCACCCTTCTTCGGGGCTATGGCTACACCTTC
CDR3 protein: CATLLRGYGYTF

clone size: many
D gene: .
V gene: TRBV4-3
J gene: TRBJ1-5
CDR3 DNA: TGCGCCAGCAGCCAAGAACATAGCAATCAGCCCCAGCATTTT
CDR3 protein: CASSQEHSNQPQHF

clone size: many
D gene: TRBD2
V gene: TRBV12-3/TRBV12-4
J gene: TRBJ2-1
CDR3 DNA: TGTGCCAGCAGTTTCGGGACTAGCGGGAGTCATGAGCAGTTCTTC
CDR3 protein: CASSFGTSGSHEQFF

clone size: .
D gene: .
V gene: TRBV10-3
J gene: TRBJ2-1
CDR3 DNA: TGTGCCATCAGTGCTGCGGGTGGCTACAATGAGCAGTTCTTC
CDR3 protein: CAISAAGGYNEQFF

clone size: .
D gene: .
V gene: TRBV5-1
J gene: TRBJ1-4
CDR3 DNA: TGCGCCAGCAGCTTCCAGGGCGCAACTAATGAAAAACTGTTTTTT
CDR3 protein: CASSFQGATNEKLFF

clone size: few
D gene: .
V gene: TRBV9
J gene: TRBJ2-3
CDR3 DNA: TGTGCCAGCAGCGTAGGTTGGGGGAGTGGCACAGATACGCAGTATTTT
CDR3 protein: CASSVGWGSGTDTQYF

clone size: many
D gene: .
V gene: TRBV9
J gene: TRBJ2-2
CDR3 DNA: TGTGCCAGCAGCGCAACCCAAACTCTTTCAGGGTTGGTCGGGGAGCTGTTTTTT
CDR3 protein: CASSATQTLSGLVGELFF

clone size: many
D gene: .
V gene: TRBV28
J gene: TRBJ2-3
CDR3 DNA: TGTGCCAGCAGCCATACTAGCTCCCCAGATACGCAGTATTTT
CDR3 protein: CASSHTSSPDTQYF

clone size: .
D gene: .
V gene: TRBV5-1
J gene: TRBJ1-1
CDR3 DNA: TGCGCCAGCAGCTTGGCGGCTTCGGGCAACTTGCAGACTGAAGCTTTCTTT
CDR3 protein: CASSLAASGNLQTEAFF

clone size: few
D gene: .
V gene: TRBV29-1
J gene: TRBJ2-1
CDR3 DNA: TGCAGCGTTGCGGGCGGCGGCCCGGTTGAGTTCTTC
CDR3 protein: CSVAGGGPVEFF

clone size: many
D gene: .
V gene: TRBV27
J gene: TRBJ2-5
CDR3 DNA: TGTGCCAGCAGTTTTGGGCAGGGTCAGAAGACCCAGTACTTC
CDR3 protein: CASSFGQGQKTQYF

clone size: many
D gene: .
V gene: TRBV18
J gene: TRBJ2-7
CDR3 DNA: TGTGCCAGCTCCCACGGGGACCCCGGGCAAGAGCAGTACTTC
CDR3 protein: CASSHGDPGQEQYF

clone size: .
D gene: TRBD1
V gene: TRBV5-8
J gene: TRBJ1-1
CDR3 DNA: TGTGCCAGCAGCCCCTACCTGGGGACAGGGAGTAACACTGAAGCTTTCTTT
CDR3 protein: CASSPYLGTGSNTEAFF

clone size: .
D gene: TRBD2
V gene: TRBV13
J gene: TRBJ2-1
CDR3 DNA: TGTGCCAGCAGCCAACTAGCGGACCCCTACAATGAGCAGTTCTTC
CDR3 protein: CASSQLADPYNEQFF

clone size: .
D gene: .
V gene: TRBV29-1
J gene: TRBJ1-1
CDR3 DNA: TGCAGCGCCCGCTCTCCCGGGCCCACTGAAGCTTTCTTT
CDR3 protein: CSARSPGPTEAFF

clone size: many
D gene: TRBD2
V gene: TRBV11-2
J gene: TRBJ2-1
CDR3 DNA: TGTGCCAGCTGGGCGGGAGGTATAAATGAGCAGTTCTTC
CDR3 protein: CASWAGGINEQFF

clone size: many
D gene: .
V gene: TRBV5-1
J gene: TRBJ2-7
CDR3 DNA: TGCGCCAGCAGCTTACGTCGATTATCGGGGTTAGTAAGCTCCTACGAGCAGTACTTC
CDR3 protein: CASSLRRLSGLVSSYEQYF

clone size: many
D gene: TRBD2
V gene: TRBV29-1
J gene: TRBJ2-1
CDR3 DNA: TGCAGCGTTGGACTAGCGGGATCCTTCGATGAGCAGTTCTTC
CDR3 protein: CSVGLAGSFDEQFF

clone size: many
D gene: .
V gene: TRBV4-1
J gene: TRBJ2-1
CDR3 DNA: TGCGCCAGCAGCCAAGTTTTTGGAACAGCGGTTAGAGAGCAGGCCTACAATGAGCAGTTCTTC
CDR3 protein: CASSQVFGTAVREQAYNEQFF

clone size: .
D gene: TRBD2
V gene: TRBV6-5
J gene: TRBJ2-3
CDR3 DNA: TGTGCCATCAGTTGGACTAGCGGGAGGGCCGGCACAGATACGCAGTATTTT
CDR3 protein: CAISWTSGRAGTDTQYF

clone size: many
D gene: .
V gene: TRBV4-3
J gene: TRBJ2-1
CDR3 DNA: TGCGCCAGCAGCCAAGAAGGCGAGCGGGTATACAATGAGCAGTTCTTC
CDR3 protein: CASSQEGERVYNEQFF

clone size: many
D gene: TRBD1
V gene: TRBV2
J gene: TRBJ2-3
CDR3 DNA: TGTGCCAGCAGACTCAACAGGGGGGCAGATACGCAGTATTTT
CDR3 protein: CASRLNRGADTQYF

clone size: few
D gene: .
V gene: TRBV6-1
J gene: TRBJ2-5
CDR3 DNA: TGTGCCAGCAGGGGGCCGCCCTGGGAGACCCAGTACTTC
CDR3 protein: CASRGPPWETQYF

clone size: few
D gene: .
V gene: TRBV6-1
J gene: TRBJ2-2
CDR3 DNA: TGTGCCAGCTCTAGGGGACCAGGGCCTCTTGCCGGGGAGCTGTTTTTT
CDR3 protein: CASSRGPGPLAGELFF

clone size: many
D gene: .
V gene: TRBV12-3/TRBV12-4
J gene: TRBJ1-2
CDR3 DNA: TGTGCCACAGATGATGGCCCCTCCTATGGCTACACCTTC
CDR3 protein: CATDDGPSYGYTF

clone size: .
D gene: TRBD2
V gene: TRBV9
J gene: TRBJ2-5
CDR3 DNA: TGTGCCAGCAGCGGGACTAGCGGGAGGTACCGAGAGACCCAGTACTTC
CDR3 protein: CASSGTSGRYRETQYF

clone size: many
D gene: .
V gene: TRBV11-2
J gene: TRBJ2-1
CDR3 DNA: TGTGCCAGCAGCTTCCGGCCATATGAGCAGTTCTTC
CDR3 protein: CASSFRPYEQFF

clone size: .
D gene: .
V gene: TRBV5-1
J gene: TRBJ2-5
CDR3 DNA: TGCGCCAGCAGCTTAAAGGGGACCCAGTACTTC
CDR3 protein: CASSLKGTQYF

clone size: many
D gene: .
V gene: TRBV5-5
J gene: TRBJ2-5
CDR3 DNA: TGTGCCAGCAGCTGGCCGCCTAAAGAGACCCAGTACTTC
CDR3 protein: CASSWPPKETQYF

clone size: .
D gene: TRBD1
V gene: TRBV4-2
J gene: TRBJ2-1
CDR3 DNA: TGTGCCAGCAGCCGGGGGACAGGCCAGTTATACAATGAGCAGTTCTTC
CDR3 protein: CASSRGTGQLYNEQFF

clone size: few
D gene: .
V gene: TRBV19
J gene: TRBJ2-2
CDR3 DNA: TGTGCCAGTAGTATCTCAGGGGTTTTAGCGGAGCTGTTTTTT
CDR3 protein: CASSISGVLAELFF

clone size: few
D gene: .
V gene: TRBV27
J gene: TRBJ2-7
CDR3 DNA: TGTGCCAGCAGTCTAAGGAGTTTGGGGCGGTTCGAGCAGTACTTC
CDR3 protein: CASSLRSLGRFEQYF

clone size: few
D gene: TRBD1
V gene: TRBV6-5
J gene: TRBJ1-2
CDR3 DNA: TGTGCCAGCACTTTCCGGGACAGGGGTGACTATGGCTACACCTTC
CDR3 protein: CASTFRDRGDYGYTF

clone size: .
D gene: TRBD1
V gene: TRBV10-3
J gene: TRBJ2-3
CDR3 DNA: TGTGCCATCAGTGCGGACAGGGGCCTCACAGATACGCAGTATTTT
CDR3 protein: CAISADRGLTDTQYF

clone size: few
D gene: TRBD1
V gene: TRBV4-1
J gene: TRBJ2-4
CDR3 DNA: TGCGCCAGCAGCCAAGTGGACAGGGGGGTAATCAAAAACATTCAGTACTTC
CDR3 protein: CASSQVDRGVIKNIQYF

clone size: .
D gene: TRBD2
V gene: TRBV29-1
J gene: TRBJ2-5
CDR3 DNA: TGCAGCGCTGGATTAGCGGGAGGGCCCCAGACCCAGTACTTC
CDR3 protein: CSAGLAGGPQTQYF